Included here is one T cell receptor (beta chain) sequence, with context. This entry comes from a study of blood T cell repertoires in COVID-19. Study details: Sites in the United States, Italy and Spain provided acute and convalescent COVID-19 samples.

The CDR3 sequence is 14 residues long. Germline CDR1 LNHNV, CDR2 YYDKDF (reference sequence). The ends lost 8 bases at V and 1 base at J; junction bases unmatched: 7. Authors' data handling: Quantification of nucleated cells was approximated via reference gene primer amplification. TCRdb's copy holds only in-frame clones and misses some; the assay was immunoSEQ multiplex PCR. The D gene and trimming were derived from the DNA, and the V and J assignments and clone size from that table. The sample lists about 130,000 clones, roughly four fifths occurring once. This chain links TRBV15 with TRBJ2-5, with 7 positions matching TRBD1. The source of this sequence is a woman older than 75 with acute or convalescent COVID-19. Sequencing was performed on peripheral blood. Here the CDR3 DNA reads TGTGCCACCCAGACAGGGTCCCTCCAAGAGACCCAGTACTTC. Translation: CATQTGSLQETQYF. The full variable domain, completed using reference TRBV15 and TRBJ2-5, is DAMVIQNPRYQVTQFGKPVTLSCSQTLNHNVMYWYQQKSSQAPKLLFHYYDKDFNNEADTPDNFQSRRPNTSFCFLDIRSPGLGDTAMYLCATQTGSLQETQYFGPGTRLLVL.